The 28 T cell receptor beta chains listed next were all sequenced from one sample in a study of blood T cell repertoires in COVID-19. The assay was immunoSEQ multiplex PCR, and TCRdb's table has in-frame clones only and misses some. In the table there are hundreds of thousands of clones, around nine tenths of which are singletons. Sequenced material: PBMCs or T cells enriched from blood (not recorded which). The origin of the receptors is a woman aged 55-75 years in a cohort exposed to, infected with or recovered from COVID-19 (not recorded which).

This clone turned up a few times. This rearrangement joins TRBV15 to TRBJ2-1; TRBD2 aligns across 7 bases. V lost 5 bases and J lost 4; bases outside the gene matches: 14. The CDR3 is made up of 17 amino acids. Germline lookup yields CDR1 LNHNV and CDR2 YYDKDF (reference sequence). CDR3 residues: CATSRDAGAGGYNEQFF. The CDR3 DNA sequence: TGTGCCACCAGCCGGGACGCGGGAGCCGGGGGGTACAATGAGCAGTTCTTC. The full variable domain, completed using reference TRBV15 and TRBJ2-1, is DAMVIQNPRYQVTQFGKPVTLSCSQTLNHNVMYWYQQKSSQAPKLLFHYYDKDFNNEADTPDNFQSRRPNTSFCFLDIRSPGLGDTAMYLCATSRDAGAGGYNEQFFGPGTRLTVL.

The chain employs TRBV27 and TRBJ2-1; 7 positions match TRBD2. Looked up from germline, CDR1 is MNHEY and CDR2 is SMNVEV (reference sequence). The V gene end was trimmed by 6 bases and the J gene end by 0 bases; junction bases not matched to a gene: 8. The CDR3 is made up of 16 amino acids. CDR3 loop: CASSPSIAGSYNEQFF. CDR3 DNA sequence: TGTGCCAGCAGCCCCTCGATAGCGGGCTCCTACAATGAGCAGTTCTTC.

CDR3 protein: CASSRLWGGAGELFF. For the CDR3, the DNA is TGCGCCAGCAGCCGCCTTTGGGGGGGCGCCGGGGAGCTGTTTTTT. This chain uses TRBV4-1 with TRBJ2-2, with D possibly matching TRBD2 (7 bases). This CDR3 contains 15 residues. Germline V CDR1 and CDR2: MGHRA, YSYEKL. The V and J ends lost 4 bases and 6 bases respectively, with 15 bases between them.

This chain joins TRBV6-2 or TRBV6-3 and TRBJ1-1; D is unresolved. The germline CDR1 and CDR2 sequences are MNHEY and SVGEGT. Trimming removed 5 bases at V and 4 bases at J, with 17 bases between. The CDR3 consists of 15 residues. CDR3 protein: CASSITGEKGTEAFF. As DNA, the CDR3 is TGTGCCAGCAGTATTACCGGGGAAAAGGGCACTGAAGCTTTCTTT.

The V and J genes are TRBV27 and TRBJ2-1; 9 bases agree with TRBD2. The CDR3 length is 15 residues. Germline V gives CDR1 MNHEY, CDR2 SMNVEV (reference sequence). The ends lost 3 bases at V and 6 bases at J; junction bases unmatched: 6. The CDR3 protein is CASSFLAGGRNEQFF. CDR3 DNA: TGTGCCAGCAGTTTTCTGGCGGGAGGGCGCAATGAGCAGTTCTTC.

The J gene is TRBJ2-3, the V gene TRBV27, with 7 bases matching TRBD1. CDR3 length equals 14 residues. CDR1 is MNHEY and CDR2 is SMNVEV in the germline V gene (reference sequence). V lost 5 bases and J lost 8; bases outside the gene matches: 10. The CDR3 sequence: CASSQAGGWGTQYF. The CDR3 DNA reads TGTGCCAGCAGTCAGGCAGGGGGTTGGGGTACGCAGTATTTT.

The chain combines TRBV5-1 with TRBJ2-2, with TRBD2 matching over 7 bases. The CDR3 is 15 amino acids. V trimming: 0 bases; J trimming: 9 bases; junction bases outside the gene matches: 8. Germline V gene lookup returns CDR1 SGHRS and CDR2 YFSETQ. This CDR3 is CASSLEPSGHRELFF. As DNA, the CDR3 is TGCGCCAGCAGCTTGGAGCCTAGCGGTCACCGGGAGCTGTTTTTT.

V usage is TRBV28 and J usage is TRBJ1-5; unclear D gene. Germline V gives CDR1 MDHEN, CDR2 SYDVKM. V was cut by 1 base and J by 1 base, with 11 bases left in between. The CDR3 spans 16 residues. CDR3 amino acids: CASSLYGEGSNQPQHF. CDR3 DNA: TGTGCCAGCAGTTTATACGGGGAGGGCAGCAATCAGCCCCAGCATTTT. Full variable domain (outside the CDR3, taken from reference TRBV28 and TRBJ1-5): DVKVTQSSRYLVKRTGEKVFLECVQDMDHENMFWYRQDPGLGLRLIYFSYDVKMKEKGDIPEGYSVSREKKERFSLILESASTNQTSMYLCASSLYGEGSNQPQHFGDGTRLSIL.

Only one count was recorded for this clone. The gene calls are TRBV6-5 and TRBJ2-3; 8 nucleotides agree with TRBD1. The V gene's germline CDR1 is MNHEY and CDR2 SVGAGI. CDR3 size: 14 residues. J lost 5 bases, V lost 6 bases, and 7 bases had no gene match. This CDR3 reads CASRTTGVRDTQYF. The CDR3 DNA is TGTGCCAGCAGGACGACAGGGGTCAGAGATACGCAGTATTTT.

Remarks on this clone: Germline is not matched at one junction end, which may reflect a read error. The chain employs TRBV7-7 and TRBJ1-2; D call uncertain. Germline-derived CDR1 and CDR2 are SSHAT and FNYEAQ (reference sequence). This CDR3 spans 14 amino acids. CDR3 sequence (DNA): TGTGCTAGCAGCTCACTAGGCGAGGTCTATGGCTACACCTTC. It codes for CASSSLGEVYGYTF.

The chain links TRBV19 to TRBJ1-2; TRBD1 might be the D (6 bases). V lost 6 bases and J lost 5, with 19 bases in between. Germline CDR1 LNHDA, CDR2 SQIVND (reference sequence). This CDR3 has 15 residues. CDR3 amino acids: CASSWGGQGRYGYTF. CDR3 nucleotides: TGTGCCAGTAGCTGGGGGGGCCAGGGCCGGTATGGCTACACCTTC.

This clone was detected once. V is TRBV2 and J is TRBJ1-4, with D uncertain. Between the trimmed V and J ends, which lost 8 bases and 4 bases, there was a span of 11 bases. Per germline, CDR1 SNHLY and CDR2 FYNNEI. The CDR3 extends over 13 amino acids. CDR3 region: CASVSPGNEKLFF. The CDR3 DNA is TGTGCCAGCGTCTCCCCGGGTAATGAAAAACTGTTTTTT.

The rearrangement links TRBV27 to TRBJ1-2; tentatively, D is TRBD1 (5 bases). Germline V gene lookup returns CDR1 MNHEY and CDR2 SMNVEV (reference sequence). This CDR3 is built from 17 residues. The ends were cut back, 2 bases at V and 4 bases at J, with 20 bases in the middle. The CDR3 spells CASSLRVVGPFSYGYTF. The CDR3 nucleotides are TGTGCCAGCAGTTTAAGGGTTGTGGGGCCGTTTTCCTATGGCTACACCTTC.

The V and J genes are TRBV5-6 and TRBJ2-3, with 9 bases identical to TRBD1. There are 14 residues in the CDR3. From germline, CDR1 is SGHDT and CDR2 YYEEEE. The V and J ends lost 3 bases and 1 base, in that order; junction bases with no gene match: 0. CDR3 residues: CASSWDRGTDTQYF. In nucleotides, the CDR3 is TGTGCCAGCAGCTGGGACAGGGGCACAGATACGCAGTATTTT.

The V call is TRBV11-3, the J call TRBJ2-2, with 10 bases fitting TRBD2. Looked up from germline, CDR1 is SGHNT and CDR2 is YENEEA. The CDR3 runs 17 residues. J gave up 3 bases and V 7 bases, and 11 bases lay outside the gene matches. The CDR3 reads CASTPSGSRGYTGELFF. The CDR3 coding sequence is TGTGCCAGCACCCCTAGCGGGAGCCGGGGCTACACCGGGGAGCTGTTTTTT.

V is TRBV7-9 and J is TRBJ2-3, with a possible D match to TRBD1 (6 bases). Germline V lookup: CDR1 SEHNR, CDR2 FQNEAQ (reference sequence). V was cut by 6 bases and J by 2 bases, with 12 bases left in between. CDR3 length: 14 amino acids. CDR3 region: CASRQGGNTDTQYF. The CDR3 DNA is TGTGCCAGCAGACAGGGTGGCAACACAGATACGCAGTATTTT.

The CDR3 loop reads CASSGWREAYEQYF. The CDR3 coding sequence is TGCGCCAGCAGCGGCTGGCGGGAGGCCTACGAGCAGTACTTC. The chain joins TRBV4-1 to TRBJ2-7; 8 nucleotides align to TRBD2. J was trimmed by 2 bases and V by 5 bases; bases with no gene match: 5. The CDR3 consists of 14 residues. Germline lookup yields CDR1 MGHRA and CDR2 YSYEKL.

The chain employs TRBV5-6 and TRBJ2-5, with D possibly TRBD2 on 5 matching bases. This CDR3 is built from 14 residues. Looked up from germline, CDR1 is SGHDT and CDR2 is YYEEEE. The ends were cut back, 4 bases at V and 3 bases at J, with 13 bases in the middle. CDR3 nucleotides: TGTGCCAGCAGCCCGGGGTGGTCCAAAGAGACCCAGTACTTC. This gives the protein CASSPGWSKETQYF.

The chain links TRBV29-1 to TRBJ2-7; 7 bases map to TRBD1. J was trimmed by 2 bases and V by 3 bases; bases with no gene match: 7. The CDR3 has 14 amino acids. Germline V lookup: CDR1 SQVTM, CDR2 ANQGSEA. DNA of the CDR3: TGCAGCGTTGATACCGGGCAGGGGGCCTACGAGCAGTACTTC. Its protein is CSVDTGQGAYEQYF.

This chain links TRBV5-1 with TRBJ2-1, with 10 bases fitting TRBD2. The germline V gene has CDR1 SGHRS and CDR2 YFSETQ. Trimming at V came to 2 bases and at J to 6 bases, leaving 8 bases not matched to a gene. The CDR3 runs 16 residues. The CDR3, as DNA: TGCGCCAGCAGCTTACCGTCTAGCGGGAGTCGCAATGAGCAGTTCTTC. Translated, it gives CASSLPSSGSRNEQFF.

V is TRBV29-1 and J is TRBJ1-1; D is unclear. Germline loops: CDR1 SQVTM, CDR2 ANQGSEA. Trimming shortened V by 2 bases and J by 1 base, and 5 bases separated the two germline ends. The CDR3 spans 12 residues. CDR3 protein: CSVEQANTEAFF. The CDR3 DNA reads TGCAGCGTTGAACAGGCGAACACTGAAGCTTTCTTT.

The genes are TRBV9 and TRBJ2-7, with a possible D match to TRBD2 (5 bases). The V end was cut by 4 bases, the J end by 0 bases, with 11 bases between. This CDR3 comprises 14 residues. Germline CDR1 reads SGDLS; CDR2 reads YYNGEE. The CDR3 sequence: CASSPGVSSYEQYF. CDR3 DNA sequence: TGTGCCAGCAGCCCCGGGGTCAGCTCCTACGAGCAGTACTTC.

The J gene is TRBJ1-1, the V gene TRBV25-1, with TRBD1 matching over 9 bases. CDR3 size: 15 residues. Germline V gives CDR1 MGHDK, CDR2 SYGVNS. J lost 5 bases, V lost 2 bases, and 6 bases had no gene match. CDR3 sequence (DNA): TGTGCCAGCAGTGAAGCCGGGACAGGGTGGACTGAAGCTTTCTTT. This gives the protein CASSEAGTGWTEAFF.

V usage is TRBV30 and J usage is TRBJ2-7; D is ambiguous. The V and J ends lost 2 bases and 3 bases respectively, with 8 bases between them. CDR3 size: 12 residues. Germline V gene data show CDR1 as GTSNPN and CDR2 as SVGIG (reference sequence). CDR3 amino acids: CAWSWWSYEQYF. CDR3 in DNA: TGTGCCTGGAGTTGGTGGAGCTACGAGCAGTACTTC. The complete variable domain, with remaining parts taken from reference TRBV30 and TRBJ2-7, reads SQTIHQWPATLVQPVGSPLSLECTVEGTSNPNLYWYRQAAGRGLQLLFYSVGIGQISSEVPQNLSASRPQDRQFILSSKKLLLSDSGFYLCAWSWWSYEQYFGPGTRLTVT.

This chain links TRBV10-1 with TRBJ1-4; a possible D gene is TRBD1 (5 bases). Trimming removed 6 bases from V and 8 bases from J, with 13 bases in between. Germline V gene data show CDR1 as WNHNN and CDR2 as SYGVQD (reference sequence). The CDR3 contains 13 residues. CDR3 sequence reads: CASSRGTGEKLFF. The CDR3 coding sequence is TGCGCCAGCAGCCGTGGCACAGGCGAAAAACTGTTTTTT.

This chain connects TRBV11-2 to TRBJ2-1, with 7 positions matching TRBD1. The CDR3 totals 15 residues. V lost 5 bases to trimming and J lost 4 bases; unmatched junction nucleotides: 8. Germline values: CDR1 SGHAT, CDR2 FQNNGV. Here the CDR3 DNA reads TGTGCCAGCAGCATAACCGGGACAGCTTACAATGAGCAGTTCTTC. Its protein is CASSITGTAYNEQFF.

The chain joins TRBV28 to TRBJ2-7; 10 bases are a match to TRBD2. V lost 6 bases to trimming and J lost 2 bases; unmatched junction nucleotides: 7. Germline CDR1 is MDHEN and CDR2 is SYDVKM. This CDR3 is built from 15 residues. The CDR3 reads CASRASGSVAYEQYF. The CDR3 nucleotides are TGTGCCAGCAGAGCTAGCGGGAGTGTCGCCTACGAGCAGTACTTC.

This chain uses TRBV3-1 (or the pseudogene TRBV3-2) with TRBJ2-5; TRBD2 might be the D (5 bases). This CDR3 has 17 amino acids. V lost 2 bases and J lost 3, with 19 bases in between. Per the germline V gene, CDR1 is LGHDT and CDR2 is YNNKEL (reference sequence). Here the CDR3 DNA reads TGTGCCAGCAGCCAATCCCCCCCGAGGGCCGTAGAAGAGACCCAGTACTTC. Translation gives CASSQSPPRAVEETQYF.